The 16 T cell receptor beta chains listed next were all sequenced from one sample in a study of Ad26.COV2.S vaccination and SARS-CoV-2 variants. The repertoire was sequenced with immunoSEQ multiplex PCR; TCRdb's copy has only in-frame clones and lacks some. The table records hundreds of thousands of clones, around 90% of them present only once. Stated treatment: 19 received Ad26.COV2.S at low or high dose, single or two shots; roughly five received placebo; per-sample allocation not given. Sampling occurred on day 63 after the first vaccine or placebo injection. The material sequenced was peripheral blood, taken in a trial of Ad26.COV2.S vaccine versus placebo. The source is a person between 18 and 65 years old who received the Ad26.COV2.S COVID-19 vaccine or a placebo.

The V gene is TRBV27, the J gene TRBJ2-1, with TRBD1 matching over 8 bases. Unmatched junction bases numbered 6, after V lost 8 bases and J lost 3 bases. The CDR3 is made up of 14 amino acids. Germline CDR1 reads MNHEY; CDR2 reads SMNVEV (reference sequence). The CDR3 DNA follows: TGTGCCAGCCGCCGGGACAGGATCTACAATGAGCAGTTCTTC. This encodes CASRRDRIYNEQFF.

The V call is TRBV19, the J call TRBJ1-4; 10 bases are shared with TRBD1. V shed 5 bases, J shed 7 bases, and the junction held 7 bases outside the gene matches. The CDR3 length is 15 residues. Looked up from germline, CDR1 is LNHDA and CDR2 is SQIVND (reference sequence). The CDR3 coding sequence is TGTGCCAGTAGTCCAGGACAGGGGGAGGTTGAAAAACTGTTTTTT. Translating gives CASSPGQGEVEKLFF.

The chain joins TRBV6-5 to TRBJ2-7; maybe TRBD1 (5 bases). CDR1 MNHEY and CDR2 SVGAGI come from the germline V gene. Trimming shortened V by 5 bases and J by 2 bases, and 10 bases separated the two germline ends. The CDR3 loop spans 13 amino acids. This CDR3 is CASSKDTPYEQYF. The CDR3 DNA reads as TGTGCCAGCAGTAAGGACACCCCCTACGAGCAGTACTTC.

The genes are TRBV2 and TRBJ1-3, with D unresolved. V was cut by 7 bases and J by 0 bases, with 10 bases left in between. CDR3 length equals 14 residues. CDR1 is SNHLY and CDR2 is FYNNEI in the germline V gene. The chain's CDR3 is CASKRPTSGNTIYF. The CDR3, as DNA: TGTGCCAGCAAGAGGCCCACCTCTGGAAACACCATATATTTT.

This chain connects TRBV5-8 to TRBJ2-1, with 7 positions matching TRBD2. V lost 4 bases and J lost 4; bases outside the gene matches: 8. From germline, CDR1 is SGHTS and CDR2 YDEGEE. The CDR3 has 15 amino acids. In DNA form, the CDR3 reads TGTGCCAGCAGCCCGACTGGCGGGAGTTACAATGAGCAGTTCTTC. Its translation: CASSPTGGSYNEQFF.

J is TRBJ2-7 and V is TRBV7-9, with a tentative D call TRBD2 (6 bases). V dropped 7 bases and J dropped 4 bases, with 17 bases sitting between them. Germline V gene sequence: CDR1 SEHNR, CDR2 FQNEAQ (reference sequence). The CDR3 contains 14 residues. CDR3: CASNHRDSTYEQYF. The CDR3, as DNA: TGTGCCAGCAACCACCGGGACTCCACATACGAGCAGTACTTC.

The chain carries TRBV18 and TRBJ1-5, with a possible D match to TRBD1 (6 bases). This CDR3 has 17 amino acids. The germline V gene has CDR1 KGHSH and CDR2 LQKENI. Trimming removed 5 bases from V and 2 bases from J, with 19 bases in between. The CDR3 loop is CASSDPNLDRRNQPQHF. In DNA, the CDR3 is TGTGCCAGCTCAGATCCAAATCTGGACAGACGCAATCAGCCCCAGCATTTT. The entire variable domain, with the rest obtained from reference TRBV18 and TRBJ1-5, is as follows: NAGVMQNPRHLVRRRGQEARLRCSPMKGHSHVYWYRQLPEEGLKFMVYLQKENIIDESGMPKERFSAEFPKEGPSILRIQQVVRGDSAAYFCASSDPNLDRRNQPQHFGDGTRLSIL.

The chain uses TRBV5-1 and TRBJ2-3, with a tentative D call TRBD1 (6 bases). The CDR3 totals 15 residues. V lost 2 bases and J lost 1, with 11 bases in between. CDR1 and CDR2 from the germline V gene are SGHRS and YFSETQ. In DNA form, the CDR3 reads TGCGCCAGCAGCTTCAGGACAGATGGCACAGATACGCAGTATTTT. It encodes CASSFRTDGTDTQYF. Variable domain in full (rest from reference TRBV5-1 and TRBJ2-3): KAGVTQTPRYLIKTRGQQVTLSCSPISGHRSVSWYQQTPGQGLQFLFEYFSETQRNKGNFPGRFSGRQFSNSRSEMNVSTLELGDSALYLCASSFRTDGTDTQYFGPGTRLTVL.

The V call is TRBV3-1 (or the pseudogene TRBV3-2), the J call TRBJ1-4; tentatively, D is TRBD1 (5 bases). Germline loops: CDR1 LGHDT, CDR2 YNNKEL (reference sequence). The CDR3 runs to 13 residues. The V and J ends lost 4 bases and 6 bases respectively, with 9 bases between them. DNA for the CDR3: TGTGCCAGCAGCCTAGGGGCTTATGAAAAACTGTTTTTT. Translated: CASSLGAYEKLFF.

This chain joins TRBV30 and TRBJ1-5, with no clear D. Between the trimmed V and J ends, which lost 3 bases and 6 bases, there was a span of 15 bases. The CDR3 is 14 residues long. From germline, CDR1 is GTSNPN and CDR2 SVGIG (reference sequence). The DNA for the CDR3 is TGTGCCTGGAGCTTAGGGAGTCCTAGTCAGCCCCAGCATTTT. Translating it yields CAWSLGSPSQPQHF.

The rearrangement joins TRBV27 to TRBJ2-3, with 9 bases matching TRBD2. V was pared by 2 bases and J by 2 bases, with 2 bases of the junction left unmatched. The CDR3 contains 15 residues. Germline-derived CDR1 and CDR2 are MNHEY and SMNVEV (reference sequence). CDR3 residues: CASSLLAGPTDTQYF. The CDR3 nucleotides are TGTGCCAGCAGTTTACTAGCGGGACCCACAGATACGCAGTATTTT.

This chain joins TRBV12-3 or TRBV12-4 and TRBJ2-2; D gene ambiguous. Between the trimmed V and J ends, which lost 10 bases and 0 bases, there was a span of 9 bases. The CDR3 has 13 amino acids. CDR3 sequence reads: CANSGANTGELFF. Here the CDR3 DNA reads TGTGCCAATTCGGGCGCGAACACCGGGGAGCTGTTTTTT.

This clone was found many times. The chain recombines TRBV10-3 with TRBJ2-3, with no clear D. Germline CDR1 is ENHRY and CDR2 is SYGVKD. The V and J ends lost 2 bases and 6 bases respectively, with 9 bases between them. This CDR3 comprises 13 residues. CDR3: CAISEVWLDTQYF. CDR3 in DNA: TGTGCCATCAGTGAGGTCTGGTTGGATACGCAGTATTTT.

The CDR3 sequence is CASSEVTGGGYTF. Written as DNA, the CDR3 is TGTGCCAGCAGTGAAGTGACAGGGGGTGGCTACACCTTC. The V call is TRBV6-1, the J call TRBJ1-2, with 9 positions matching TRBD1. Per germline, CDR1 MNHNS and CDR2 SASEGT. Losses at the gene ends were 1 base for V and 7 bases for J; bases not matched to a gene: 1. The CDR3 is 13 amino acids.

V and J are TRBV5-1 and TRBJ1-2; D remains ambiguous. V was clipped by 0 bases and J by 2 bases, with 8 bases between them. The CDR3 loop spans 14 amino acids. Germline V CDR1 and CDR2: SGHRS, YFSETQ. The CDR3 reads CASSLDGGNYGYTF. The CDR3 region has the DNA TGCGCCAGCAGCTTGGACGGCGGAAACTATGGCTACACCTTC.

CDR3 region: CASSLAGGRVYEQYF. The CDR3 DNA sequence: TGTGCCAGCAGCTTAGCGGGGGGGCGCGTATACGAGCAGTACTTC. J is TRBJ2-7 and V is TRBV11-1; D perhaps matches TRBD2 (7 bases). This CDR3 region has 15 residues. The V end was cut by 0 bases, the J end by 4 bases, with 13 bases between. CDR1 is SGHAT and CDR2 is FQDESV in the germline V gene (reference sequence). The full variable domain, rest sourced from reference TRBV11-1 and TRBJ2-7, is EAEVAQSPRYKITEKSQAVAFWCDPISGHATLYWYRQILGQGPELLVQFQDESVVDDSQLPKDRFSAERLKGVDSTLKIQPAELGDSAMYLCASSLAGGRVYEQYFGPGTRLTVT.